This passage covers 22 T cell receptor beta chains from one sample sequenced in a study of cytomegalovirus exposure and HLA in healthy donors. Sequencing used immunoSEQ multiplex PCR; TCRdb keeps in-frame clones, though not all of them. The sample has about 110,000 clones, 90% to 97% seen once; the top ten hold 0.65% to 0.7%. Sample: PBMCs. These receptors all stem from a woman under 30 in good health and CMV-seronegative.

The chain's CDR3 is CASSQDGGRRMNTGELFF. CDR3 in DNA: TGTGCCAGCAGCCAAGACGGTGGGAGGAGAATGAACACCGGGGAGCTGTTTTTT. The genes are TRBV4-2 and TRBJ2-2; possibly TRBD2 for D (6 bases). Germline V gives CDR1 LGHNA, CDR2 YNFKEQ. There are 18 residues in the CDR3. V lost 0 bases to trimming and J lost 1 base, with 15 bases between them.

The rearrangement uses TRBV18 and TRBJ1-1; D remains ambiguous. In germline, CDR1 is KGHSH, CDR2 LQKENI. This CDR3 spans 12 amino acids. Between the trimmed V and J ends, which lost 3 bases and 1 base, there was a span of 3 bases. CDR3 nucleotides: TGTGCCAGCTCACCCCAGAACACTGAAGCTTTCTTT. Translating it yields CASSPQNTEAFF.

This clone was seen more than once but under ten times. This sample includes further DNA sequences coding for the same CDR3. In DNA form, the CDR3 reads TGTGCCAGTAGTATCCGGACAGCATTTAATGAAAAACTGTTTTTT. Protein sequence: CASSIRTAFNEKLFF. This chain joins TRBV19 and TRBJ1-4; D is perhaps TRBD1 (6 bases). CDR1 is LNHDA and CDR2 is SQIVND in the germline V gene (reference sequence). V dropped 3 bases and J dropped 4 bases, with 12 bases sitting between them. The CDR3 extends over 15 amino acids.

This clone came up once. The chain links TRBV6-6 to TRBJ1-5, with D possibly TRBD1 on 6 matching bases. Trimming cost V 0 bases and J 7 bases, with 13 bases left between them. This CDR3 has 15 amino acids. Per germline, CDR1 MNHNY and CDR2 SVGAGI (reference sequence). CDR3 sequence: CASSYSMGGGQPQHF. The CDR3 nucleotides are TGTGCCAGCAGTTACTCGATGGGGGGGGGCCAGCCCCAGCATTTT.

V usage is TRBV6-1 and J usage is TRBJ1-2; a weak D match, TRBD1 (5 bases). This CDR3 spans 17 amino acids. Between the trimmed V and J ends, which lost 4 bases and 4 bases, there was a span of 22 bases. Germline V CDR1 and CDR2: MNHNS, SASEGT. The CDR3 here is CASSASAGGSSGYGYTF. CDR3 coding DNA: TGTGCCAGCAGTGCCTCCGCGGGGGGGAGTTCTGGCTATGGCTACACCTTC.

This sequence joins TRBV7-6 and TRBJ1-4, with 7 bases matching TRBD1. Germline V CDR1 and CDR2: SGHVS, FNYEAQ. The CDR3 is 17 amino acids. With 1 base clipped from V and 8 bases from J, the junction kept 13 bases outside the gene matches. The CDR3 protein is CASSLGAVRGGLEKLFF. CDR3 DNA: TGTGCCAGCAGCTTAGGGGCCGTGAGAGGGGGCTTGGAAAAACTGTTTTTT.

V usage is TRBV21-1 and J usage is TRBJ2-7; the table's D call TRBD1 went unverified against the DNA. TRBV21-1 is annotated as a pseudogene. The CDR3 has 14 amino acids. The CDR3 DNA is TGTGCCAGCAGCGATGACAGTGCCTCCTACGAGCAGTACTTC. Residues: CASSDDSASYEQYF.

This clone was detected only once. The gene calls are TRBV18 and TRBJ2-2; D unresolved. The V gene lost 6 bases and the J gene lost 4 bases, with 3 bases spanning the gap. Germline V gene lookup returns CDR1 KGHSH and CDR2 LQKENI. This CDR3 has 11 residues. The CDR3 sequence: CASSLTGELFF. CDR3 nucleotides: TGTGCCAGCTCCCTCACCGGGGAGCTGTTTTTT.

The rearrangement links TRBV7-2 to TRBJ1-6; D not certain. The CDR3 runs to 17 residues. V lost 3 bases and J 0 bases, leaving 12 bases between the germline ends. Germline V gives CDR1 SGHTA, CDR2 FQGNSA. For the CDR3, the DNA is TGTGCCAGCAGCTTGTGGTTTCCGAGCTCCTATAATTCACCCCTCCACTTT. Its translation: CASSLWFPSSYNSPLHF.

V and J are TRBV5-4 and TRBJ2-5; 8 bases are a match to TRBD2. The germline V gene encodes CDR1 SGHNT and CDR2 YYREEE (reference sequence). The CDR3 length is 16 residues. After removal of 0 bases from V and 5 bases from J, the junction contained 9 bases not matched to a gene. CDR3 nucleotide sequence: TGTGCCAGCAGCTTGGGGGGACTAGAAGGACGGGAGACCCAGTACTTC. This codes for CASSLGGLEGRETQYF.

The chain's CDR3 is CASSRPGTAIYF. The CDR3, as DNA: TGTGCCAGCAGCAGACCCGGGACAGCCATATACTTC. The chain links TRBV7-9 to TRBJ2-5, with 7 bases matching TRBD1. V was pared by 5 bases and J by 14 bases, with 11 bases of the junction left unmatched. Germline CDR1 and CDR2: SEHNR and FQNEAQ (reference sequence). This CDR3 spans 12 amino acids. Filled out from reference TRBV7-9 and TRBJ2-5, the complete variable domain reads DTGVSQNPRHKITKRGQNVTFRCDPISEHNRLYWYRQTLGQGPEFLTYFQNEAQLEKSRLLSDRFSAERPKGSFSTLEIQRTEQGDSAMYLCASSRPGTAIYFGPGTRLLVL.

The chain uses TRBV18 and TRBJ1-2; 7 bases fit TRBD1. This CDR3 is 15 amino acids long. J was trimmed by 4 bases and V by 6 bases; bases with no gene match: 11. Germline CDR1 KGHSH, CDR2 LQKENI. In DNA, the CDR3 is TGTGCCAGCTCCCCGGGACAGACAACTATCTATGGCTACACCTTC. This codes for CASSPGQTTIYGYTF.

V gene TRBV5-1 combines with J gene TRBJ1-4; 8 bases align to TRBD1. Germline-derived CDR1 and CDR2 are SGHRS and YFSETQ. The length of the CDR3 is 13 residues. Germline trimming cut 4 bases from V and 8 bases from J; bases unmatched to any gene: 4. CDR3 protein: CASSEDRAEKLFF. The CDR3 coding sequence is TGCGCCAGCAGCGAGGACAGGGCGGAAAAACTGTTTTTT.

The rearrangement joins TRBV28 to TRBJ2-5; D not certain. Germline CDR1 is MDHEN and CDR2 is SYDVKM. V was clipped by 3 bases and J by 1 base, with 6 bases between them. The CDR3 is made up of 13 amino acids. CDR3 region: CASSLGSQETQYF. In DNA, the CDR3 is TGTGCCAGCAGTTTGGGCAGCCAAGAGACCCAGTACTTC.

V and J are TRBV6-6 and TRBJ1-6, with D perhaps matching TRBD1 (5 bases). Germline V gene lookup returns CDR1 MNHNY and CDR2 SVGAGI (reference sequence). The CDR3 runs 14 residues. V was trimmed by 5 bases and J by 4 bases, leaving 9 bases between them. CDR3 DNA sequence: TGTGCCAGCAGTCCAGGGACTTATAATTCACCCCTCCACTTT. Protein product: CASSPGTYNSPLHF.

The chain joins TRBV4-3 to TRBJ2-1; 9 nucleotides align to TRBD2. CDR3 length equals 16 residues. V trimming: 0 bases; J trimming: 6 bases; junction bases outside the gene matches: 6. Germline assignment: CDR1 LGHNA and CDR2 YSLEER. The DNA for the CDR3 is TGCGCCAGCAGCCAAGATTGGCGGGGGGGCACCAATGAGCAGTTCTTC. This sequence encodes CASSQDWRGGTNEQFF.

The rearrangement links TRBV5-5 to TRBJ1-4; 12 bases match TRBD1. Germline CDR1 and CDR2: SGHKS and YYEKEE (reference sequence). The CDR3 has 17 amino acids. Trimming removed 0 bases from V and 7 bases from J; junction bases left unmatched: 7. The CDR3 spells CASSLAGQGASAEKLFF. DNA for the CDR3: TGTGCCAGCAGCTTGGCGGGACAGGGGGCGAGTGCTGAAAAACTGTTTTTT.

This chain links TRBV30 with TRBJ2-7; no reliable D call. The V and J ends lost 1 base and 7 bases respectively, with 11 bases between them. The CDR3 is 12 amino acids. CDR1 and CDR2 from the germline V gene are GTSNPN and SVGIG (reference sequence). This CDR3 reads CAWSDHPREQYF. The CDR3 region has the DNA TGTGCCTGGAGTGACCACCCACGGGAGCAGTACTTC.

The CDR3 DNA reads TGTGCCAGCAGGTCCTACCCGGGGGGCCCCACAGATACGCAGTATTTT. It specifies CASRSYPGGPTDTQYF. The gene calls are TRBV28 and TRBJ2-3; tentative D call: TRBD2 (7 bases). Deletions cut 6 bases from V and 2 bases from J, with 18 bases between. The CDR3 is 16 amino acids. Germline lookup yields CDR1 MDHEN and CDR2 SYDVKM.

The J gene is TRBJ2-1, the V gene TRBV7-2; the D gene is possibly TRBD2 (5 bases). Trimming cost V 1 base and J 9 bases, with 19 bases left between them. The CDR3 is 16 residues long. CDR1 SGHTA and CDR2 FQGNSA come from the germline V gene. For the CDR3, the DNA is TGTGCCAGCAGCTTAGGTCCCGACGGGGTTTGGGGTGAGCAGTTCTTC. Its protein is CASSLGPDGVWGEQFF.

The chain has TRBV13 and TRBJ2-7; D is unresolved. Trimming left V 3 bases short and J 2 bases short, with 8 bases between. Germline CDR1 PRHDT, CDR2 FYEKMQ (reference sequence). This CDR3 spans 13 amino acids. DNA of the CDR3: TGTGCCAGCAGCTTGGGCAGGACCTACGAGCAGTACTTC. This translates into CASSLGRTYEQYF. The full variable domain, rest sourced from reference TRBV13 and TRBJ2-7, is AAGVIQSPRHLIKEKRETATLKCYPIPRHDTVYWYQQGPGQDPQFLISFYEKMQSDKGSIPDRFSAQQFSDYHSELNMSSLELGDSALYFCASSLGRTYEQYFGPGTRLTVT.

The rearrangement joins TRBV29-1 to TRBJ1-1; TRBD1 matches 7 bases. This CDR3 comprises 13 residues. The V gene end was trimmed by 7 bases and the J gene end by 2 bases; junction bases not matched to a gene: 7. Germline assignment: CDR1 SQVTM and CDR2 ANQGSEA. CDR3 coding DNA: TGCAGCGCCAGGACAGGATTAAACACTGAAGCTTTCTTT. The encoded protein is CSARTGLNTEAFF.